The clone carrying this TCR beta chain was seen a handful of times. Its antigen is undetermined. Time point given: newly diagnosed GD, antithyroid drugs for less than 3 months. From RNA extracted from PBMCs, the TCR library was made. Patients came from an endocrinology department in Xi'an, China. This CDR3 region has 16 residues. V lost 0 bases and J 2 bases, leaving 11 bases between the germline ends. Germline V gene data show CDR1 as SGHVS and CDR2 as FNYEAQ. The sample belongs to a study of regulatory T cells in long-lasting Graves disease. Study-wide background: Graves' patients diagnosed newly had used antithyroid drugs under 3 months.

General study findings and limits: Only peripheral blood was studied, not thyroid tissue.

The TCR beta library used iRepertoire HTBI primers with Arm-PCR amplification of CDR3. In the original processing: Identification of gene segments yielded some 61 TRBV and 13 to 15 TRBJ across samples. TCRdb re-derived calls from the multiplex PCR reads in MiXCR, one entry per CDR3 protein. The V and J calls follow TCRdb's processing rather than the paper's. The sample consists of fewer than 400,000 distinct CDR3 sequences, about 18% of them appearing once. This chain connects TRBV7-6 to TRBJ2-1; tentative D call: TRBD2 (6 bases). The sample consisted of peripheral blood mononuclear cells (PBMCs), taken at new diagnosis, from a patient treated with antithyroid drugs. The clonotype comes from a female donor with Graves disease. CDR3 region: CASSLARGGAYNEQFF. The CDR3 DNA is TGTGCCAGCAGCTTAGCGCGGGGCGGGGCCTACAATGAGCAGTTCTTC.